This passage covers 10 T cell receptor beta chains from one sample sequenced in a study of T cell repertoires in ileal Crohn's disease. Assay used: immunoSEQ multiplex PCR; TCRdb lists only in-frame clones, some missing. The repertoire holds roughly 13,000 clones, with approximately 78% as singletons. Material for sequencing was ileal tissue. The receptors come from an adult with Crohn's disease.

The chain is built from TRBV6-5 and TRBJ1-4, with D unclear. Trimming cost V 6 bases and J 4 bases, with 15 bases left between them. There are 15 residues in the CDR3. From germline, CDR1 is MNHEY and CDR2 SVGAGI. The CDR3 protein is CASRRSRGFNEKLFF. CDR3 nucleotide sequence: TGTGCCAGCAGGCGATCACGAGGTTTTAATGAAAAACTGTTTTTT.

The chain couples TRBV10-3 to TRBJ2-1, with D perhaps matching TRBD2 (6 bases). The CDR3 consists of 12 residues. V was cut by 3 bases and J by 9 bases, with 9 bases left in between. Germline CDR1 is ENHRY and CDR2 is SYGVKD. CDR3 loop: CAISDAGGEQFF. For the CDR3, the DNA is TGTGCCATCAGTGATGCCGGGGGTGAGCAGTTCTTC.

This clone was seen a few times. A junction end diverges from the germline sequence, so it may reflect a read error. The same CDR3 arises from other DNA sequences in this sample as well. The chain recombines TRBV6-1 with TRBJ1-5, with 7 bases lining up with TRBD1. The CDR3 spans 14 residues. The germline V gene has CDR1 MNHNS and CDR2 SASEGT. CDR3 coding DNA: TGTGCCATACAGAGTTACAGGGGAGGTCAGCCTCAGCATTTT. Protein: CAIQSYRGGQPQHF.

This clone was observed a handful of times. The chain links TRBV2 to TRBJ1-1, with 7 bases aligning to TRBD1. The V gene's germline CDR1 is SNHLY and CDR2 FYNNEI. The CDR3 sequence is 14 residues long. J was trimmed by 3 bases and V by 5 bases; bases with no gene match: 6. CDR3 sequence (DNA): TGTGCCAGCAGTCGACAGGGCCGCGACACTGAAGCTTTCTTT. It yields the protein CASSRQGRDTEAFF.

The CDR3 region has the DNA TGTGCCAGCAGCTTTGGCCTAGTGGTTGAGCAGTTCTTC. Amino acid sequence: CASSFGLVVEQFF. V gene TRBV7-8 combines with J gene TRBJ2-1, with D uncertain. This CDR3 has 13 amino acids. V lost 3 bases, J lost 9 bases, and 12 bases lay in between. Germline V gene sequence: CDR1 SGHVS, CDR2 FQNEAQ. The full variable domain, its missing parts supplied by reference TRBV7-8 and TRBJ2-1, is GAGVSQSPRYKVAKRGQDVALRCDPISGHVSLFWYQQALGQGPEFLTYFQNEAQLDKSGLPSDRFFAERPEGSVSTLKIQRTQQEDSAVYLCASSFGLVVEQFFGPGTRLTVL.

This chain connects TRBV4-2 to TRBJ2-4; 8 bases map to TRBD1. CDR1 LGHNA and CDR2 YNFKEQ come from the germline V gene. This CDR3 spans 16 amino acids. V shed 4 bases, J shed 3 bases, and the junction held 8 bases outside the gene matches. In DNA, the CDR3 is TGTGCCAGCAGCCCTCAGACAGGGGTGGTCAAAAACATTCAGTACTTC. Its translation is CASSPQTGVVKNIQYF.

The chain links TRBV2 to TRBJ2-5; TRBD2 matches 12 bases. This CDR3 has 16 amino acids. V lost 4 bases and J lost 12; bases outside the gene matches: 15. The V gene's germline CDR1 is SNHLY and CDR2 FYNNEI. DNA of the CDR3: TGTGCCAGCAGTGGCGCGACTAGCGGGGGTCTACTACCGGAGTACTTC. This gives the protein CASSGATSGGLLPEYF.

The chain uses TRBV7-2 and TRBJ2-7; possible D gene TRBD2, 7 bases. Germline CDR1 and CDR2: SGHTA and FQGNSA. The V and J ends lost 6 bases and 1 base respectively, with 13 bases between them. The CDR3 has 14 amino acids. CDR3 sequence reads: CASRAGGLSYEQYF. The CDR3 nucleotides are TGTGCCAGCAGAGCCGGGGGGCTATCCTACGAGCAGTACTTC.

The chain links TRBV28 to TRBJ2-7, with 10 bases lining up with TRBD2. This CDR3 spans 16 amino acids. The germline gives CDR1 MDHEN, CDR2 SYDVKM. The J segment lost 1 base and the V segment lost 5 bases, leaving 8 bases of the junction unmatched. In DNA form, the CDR3 reads TGTGCCAGCAGTCTGGGTGGGACTAGCGTTTCCTACGAGCAGTACTTC. Translated, it gives CASSLGGTSVSYEQYF. Full variable domain (outside the CDR3, taken from reference TRBV28 and TRBJ2-7): DVKVTQSSRYLVKRTGEKVFLECVQDMDHENMFWYRQDPGLGLRLIYFSYDVKMKEKGDIPEGYSVSREKKERFSLILESASTNQTSMYLCASSLGGTSVSYEQYFGPGTRLTVT.

The chain joins TRBV5-4 to TRBJ1-1; possible D gene TRBD1, 5 bases. The CDR3 length is 14 residues. Germline CDR1 is SGHNT and CDR2 is YYREEE (reference sequence). V was shortened by 0 bases and J by 4 bases, with 10 bases between the two germline ends. The CDR3 DNA reads as TGTGCCAGCAGCTTGGGGGGGGTTCGCACTGAAGCTTTCTTT. Its translation is CASSLGGVRTEAFF.